A selection of T cell receptor beta chains follows, all from one sample in a study of blood T cell repertoires in COVID-19. Sequencing was performed with immunoSEQ multiplex PCR; in TCRdb, only in-frame clones are kept and a portion is missing. The sample holds hundreds of thousands of clones, more than 65% seen once. Sequencing was performed on peripheral blood. The receptor source for this set is a woman aged 40-49 years with active or convalescent COVID-19. Each CDR3 is given with its conserved first and last residue. D genes are given only for firm matches. Expanded clones get a size class; other rows say once, few or many, or leave the size out.

clone_size	d_call	j_call	v_call	cdr3_aa	cdr3_nt
NA	NA	TRBJ1-4	TRBV5-6	CASSFGGLEKLFF	TGTGCCAGCAGCTTCGGAGGGCTGGAAAAACTGTTTTTT
NA	TRBD1	TRBJ1-4	TRBV5-1	CASSLDRGEEKLFF	TGCGCCAGCAGCTTGGACAGGGGAGAGGAAAAACTGTTTTTT
once	NA	TRBJ2-5	TRBV11-3	CASSRGGQKTQYF	TGTGCCAGCAGCCGGGGTGGGCAGAAGACCCAGTACTTC
NA	TRBD2	TRBJ2-1	TRBV9	CASSVGGGGAYNEQFF	TGTGCCAGCAGCGTAGGCGGCGGGGGGGCCTACAATGAGCAGTTCTTC
NA	TRBD2	TRBJ2-3	TRBV5-1	CASSLTSGGAGTDTQYF	TGCGCCAGCAGCTTGACTAGCGGGGGGGCCGGCACAGATACGCAGTATTTT
NA	NA	TRBJ1-5	TRBV11-2	CASSLDRGWEPQHF	TGTGCCAGCAGCTTAGACAGGGGTTGGGAGCCCCAGCATTTT
NA	NA	TRBJ2-1	TRBV20-1	CSARLGLEQFF	TGCAGTGCTAGACTGGGGCTTGAGCAGTTCTTC
once	TRBD1	TRBJ1-1	TRBV4-1	CASSQPFGQARWTEAFF	TGCGCCAGCAGCCAACCCTTTGGACAGGCGAGGTGGACTGAAGCTTTCTTT
NA	NA	TRBJ2-5	TRBV9	CASSQGPSNQETQYF	TGTGCCAGCAGCCAGGGGCCGTCGAACCAAGAGACCCAGTACTTC
NA	NA	TRBJ2-2	TRBV7-9	CASRNAASTGELFF	TGTGCCAGCAGAAACGCGGCATCCACCGGGGAGCTGTTTTTT
NA	NA	TRBJ1-1	TRBV30	CAWSGGLGTEAFF	TGTGCCTGGAGTGGTGGGCTTGGCACTGAAGCTTTCTTT
once	TRBD2	TRBJ2-1	TRBV3-1/TRBV3-2	CASSRLAGGRDEQFF	TGTGCCAGCAGCCGACTAGCGGGGGGGAGGGATGAGCAGTTCTTC
NA	TRBD2	TRBJ2-3	TRBV2	CASKILATTDTQYF	TGTGCCAGCAAAATACTAGCGACCACAGATACGCAGTATTTT
NA	NA	TRBJ2-1	TRBV27	CASSSHTSFNEQFF	TGTGCCAGCAGTTCCCATACTAGTTTCAATGAGCAGTTCTTC
NA	NA	TRBJ1-4	TRBV16	CASSQSETPSVANEKLFF	TGTGCCAGCAGCCAATCAGAGACTCCCTCGGTAGCTAATGAAAAACTGTTTTTT
NA	TRBD1	TRBJ2-5	TRBV3-1/TRBV3-2	CASSQEGRGETQYF	TGTGCCAGCAGCCAAGAAGGCAGGGGGGAGACCCAGTACTTC
NA	TRBD1	TRBJ1-4	TRBV10-3	CATQGQPNEKLFF	TGTGCCACCCAGGGACAGCCTAATGAAAAACTGTTTTTT
once	TRBD2	TRBJ2-1	TRBV10-3	CAISLAGGPMNERYNEQFF	TGTGCCATCAGTCTAGCGGGGGGCCCAATGAACGAAAGATACAATGAGCAGTTCTTC
NA	NA	TRBJ1-6	TRBV6-5	CASRESSYNSPLHF	TGTGCCAGCAGAGAGAGCTCCTATAATTCACCCCTCCACTTT
NA	TRBD2	TRBJ2-1	TRBV5-1	CASSPTSGTYNEQFF	TGCGCCAGCAGCCCGACTAGCGGTACCTACAATGAGCAGTTCTTC
NA	NA	TRBJ2-6	TRBV21-1	CASSKNLGVEDSTSGANVLTF	TGTGCCAGCAGCAAAAATCTGGGTGTTGAGGACTCGACCTCTGGGGCCAACGTCCTGACTTTC
NA	TRBD2	TRBJ2-1	TRBV28	CASSLVWSSGGNEQFF	TGTGCCAGCAGTTTAGTCTGGTCTAGCGGGGGGAATGAGCAGTTCTTC
once	TRBD1	TRBJ2-7	TRBV19	CASSSPGQGSPYEQYF	TGTGCCAGTAGTAGCCCTGGACAGGGGAGTCCCTACGAGCAGTACTTC
NA	TRBD1	TRBJ2-5	TRBV18	CASSPPGGTQYF	TGTGCCAGCTCACCCCCAGGGGGGACCCAGTACTTC
NA	NA	TRBJ1-2	TRBV28	CASSPISSYGYTF	TGTGCCAGCAGTCCCATTAGCAGCTATGGCTACACCTTC
NA	NA	TRBJ1-1	TRBV7-9	CASSRVNTEAFF	TGTGCCAGCAGCCGGGTGAACACTGAAGCTTTCTTT
NA	NA	TRBJ1-1	TRBV5-1	CASSLEQGSTEAFF	TGCGCCAGCAGCTTGGAACAGGGTAGCACTGAAGCTTTCTTT
NA	TRBD1	TRBJ2-2	TRBV6-5	CASSPGQTFTGELFF	TGTGCCAGCAGTCCGGGACAGACTTTCACCGGGGAGCTGTTTTTT
NA	NA	TRBJ2-6	TRBV5-1	CASSLTPSGANVLTF	TGCGCCAGCAGCTTGACACCATCTGGGGCCAACGTCCTGACTTTC
NA	TRBD1	TRBJ2-7	TRBV2	CASSSGTGGSYEQYF	TGTGCCAGCAGTTCCGGGACAGGGGGCTCCTACGAGCAGTACTTC
once	NA	TRBJ1-5	TRBV2	CASRGRLGNQPQHF	TGTGCCAGCAGGGGGCGCCTAGGCAATCAGCCCCAGCATTTT
NA	TRBD2	TRBJ2-1	TRBV7-9	CASSLTSGGMNEQFF	TGTGCCAGCAGCTTGACTAGCGGGGGAATGAATGAGCAGTTCTTC
NA	TRBD1	TRBJ1-2	TRBV6-2/TRBV6-3	CASSYRGRRLYGYTF	TGTGCCAGCAGTTACAGGGGGCGCCGACTCTATGGCTACACCTTC
NA	NA	TRBJ1-2	TRBV9	CASSVTGGARGYTF	TGTGCCAGCAGCGTGACCGGCGGGGCGCGGGGCTACACCTTC
once	TRBD1	TRBJ1-2	TRBV19	CASSARDRGNYGYTF	TGTGCCAGTAGTGCCCGGGACAGGGGGAACTATGGCTACACCTTC
few	NA	TRBJ1-1	TRBV11-2	CASSLNSVTEAFF	TGTGCCAGCAGCCTAAACAGTGTGACTGAAGCTTTCTTT
NA	TRBD1	TRBJ2-1	TRBV18	CASSPPGQGTYNEQFF	TGTGCCAGCTCACCACCGGGACAGGGTACATACAATGAGCAGTTCTTC
NA	NA	TRBJ1-1	TRBV30	CAWSSEQGKAFF	TGTGCCTGGAGTTCCGAACAGGGTAAGGCTTTCTTT
NA	TRBD1	TRBJ2-2	TRBV28	CATGTANTGELFF	TGTGCCACCGGGACAGCGAACACCGGGGAGCTGTTTTTT
NA	TRBD1	TRBJ2-1	TRBV5-1	CASSLGQGAYNEQFF	TGCGCCAGCAGCTTGGGACAGGGCGCCTACAATGAGCAGTTCTTC
NA	NA	TRBJ1-3	TRBV19	CASAGANRNTIYF	TGTGCCAGCGCGGGGGCAAACAGAAACACCATATATTTT
NA	NA	TRBJ1-2	TRBV28	CASSPMGSSGNGYTF	TGTGCCAGCAGCCCGATGGGCTCGTCGGGGAATGGCTACACCTTC
NA	TRBD1	TRBJ1-5	TRBV5-4	CASSSSGQGNQPQHF	TGTGCCAGCAGCTCCTCGGGACAGGGCAATCAGCCCCAGCATTTT
NA	NA	TRBJ1-2	TRBV6-5	CASRTGANYGYTF	TGTGCCAGCCGGACGGGGGCTAACTATGGCTACACCTTC
NA	NA	TRBJ1-1	TRBV24-1	CATRGVNTEAFF	TGTGCCACCAGAGGGGTGAACACTGAAGCTTTCTTT
NA	TRBD1	TRBJ2-3	TRBV6-5	CASKKGTAFTDTQYF	TGTGCCAGCAAAAAAGGGACAGCATTCACAGATACGCAGTATTTT
NA	NA	TRBJ1-1	TRBV24-1	CATSGLGTTEAFF	TGTGCCACCAGTGGTTTAGGGACAACTGAAGCTTTCTTT
NA	TRBD1	TRBJ1-1	TRBV9	CASSVEAGGRDRDLNTEAFF	TGTGCCAGCAGCGTAGAAGCCGGGGGACGGGACAGGGACTTGAACACTGAAGCTTTCTTT
NA	NA	TRBJ1-2	TRBV4-1	CASSQDVAEGVYGYTF	TGCGCCAGCAGCCAAGATGTGGCGGAGGGTGTCTATGGCTACACCTTC
NA	TRBD1	TRBJ1-5	TRBV2	CASALIRRDRGGDQPQHF	TGTGCCAGCGCTTTAATACGCCGGGACAGGGGAGGGGATCAGCCCCAGCATTTT
NA	NA	TRBJ1-1	TRBV7-9	CASSLVGRGMNTEAFF	TGTGCCAGCAGCTTAGTGGGGAGGGGTATGAACACTGAAGCTTTCTTT
NA	NA	TRBJ1-6	TRBV25-1	CASSDTGSHSPLHF	TGTGCCAGCAGTGACACAGGGTCCCATTCACCCCTCCACTTT
once	NA	TRBJ2-3	TRBV4-1	CATRRGGRADTQYF	TGCGCTACCAGGCGAGGGGGAAGGGCAGATACGCAGTATTTT